This T cell receptor (beta chain) was sequenced for a study of cytomegalovirus exposure and HLA in healthy donors. General study results and limits: The study assumed roughly uniform donor sequencing depth for presence/absence analyses. Reports credit the classifier with highly specific, highly sensitive diagnosis of cytomegalovirus status. Being indistinguishable, some V segments were excluded, TRBV6-2 and TRBV6-3 among them. Within a later analysis, the majority of CMV-associated TCR beta chains appeared HLA-restricted.

This clone has only a few counts. Its antigen is unidentified. A far more abundant clone sits one base away, making this likely a read error. Other DNA sequences in the same sample also yield this CDR3. CDR3 length: 13 amino acids. Germline V gene sequence: CDR1 SGHTS, CDR2 YDEGEE. V shed 4 bases and J shed 7 bases, with 15 bases lying between them. The study ran its PCR with 60 Vbeta and 13 Jbeta primers. TCRdb's table, derived via immunoSEQ multiplex PCR, lists solely in-frame clones and lacks some. The table records some 250,000 clones, 82% of them present only once. This sequence was found in a woman in her 40s in good health and CMV-seropositive. The rearrangement links TRBV5-8 to TRBJ2-7; tentative D call: TRBD1 (6 bases). Sequenced input: PBMCs. CDR3 DNA: TGTGCCAGCAGCCAACGTACAGGGCGAGAGCAGTACTTC. Translating it yields CASSQRTGREQYF.